Below, one T cell receptor (beta chain) is given with its context. This CDR3 comprises 16 residues. With 5 bases clipped from V and 5 bases from J, the junction kept 7 bases outside the gene matches. Germline lookup yields CDR1 LNHDA and CDR2 SQIVND (reference sequence). This entry comes from a study of shared clonotypes between healthy human individuals. Method: immunoSEQ multiplex PCR; TCRdb's copy keeps in-frame clones and lacks some. The sample comprises about 1.1 million clones, approximately 80% of which are singletons, and about 0.94% rests with the top ten. The source is a man in his late teens or twenties in good health. Some clones in this sample may be carry-over from other donors' samples. Sequencing used memory CD4+ T cells from PBMCs. The subset is: CD45RA-negative fraction. The chain links TRBV19 to TRBJ2-3; 13 nucleotides line up with TRBD2. The CDR3 sequence: CASSPRLAGGRDTQYF. CDR3 coding DNA: TGTGCCAGTAGTCCAAGACTAGCGGGAGGACGAGATACGCAGTATTTT.